What follows are 18 T cell receptor beta chains derived from one specimen sequenced in a study of blood T cell repertoires in COVID-19. Measured with immunoSEQ multiplex PCR; TCRdb has only the in-frame clones, and not every one. Of 80,000 to 100,000 clones listed, about 89% are singletons. Sequences were obtained from peripheral blood. Receptors were obtained from a human donor with active COVID-19. The donor label of this sample is uncertain.

The chain combines TRBV19 with TRBJ2-2; D unresolved. CDR1 is LNHDA, CDR2 SQIVND, per germline (reference sequence). The CDR3 consists of 14 residues. Trimming pared 9 bases from V and 1 base from J, leaving 12 bases between. This chain's CDR3 is CASRQGWNTGELFF. The DNA of the CDR3 is TGTGCCAGCCGACAAGGATGGAACACCGGGGAGCTGTTTTTT.

The chain uses TRBV28 and TRBJ1-2, with 10 bases lining up with TRBD1. The CDR3 has 15 residues. The V gene's germline CDR1 is MDHEN and CDR2 SYDVKM. With 5 bases clipped from V and 8 bases from J, the junction kept 11 bases outside the gene matches. The CDR3 loop reads CASSPLWDRGKGYTF. Written as DNA, the CDR3 is TGTGCCAGCAGTCCCTTATGGGACAGGGGAAAAGGCTACACCTTC.

The chain recombines TRBV15 with TRBJ2-1, with 7 bases identical to TRBD2. The CDR3 length is 17 residues. The V gene's germline CDR1 is LNHNV and CDR2 YYDKDF (reference sequence). V lost 0 bases to trimming and J lost 0 bases; unmatched junction nucleotides: 5. CDR3 sequence reads: CATSRDLAGVSYNEQFF. In DNA, the CDR3 is TGTGCCACCAGCAGAGATCTGGCGGGAGTCTCCTACAATGAGCAGTTCTTC.

V usage is TRBV28 and J usage is TRBJ1-1; 9 positions match TRBD1. J was trimmed by 2 bases and V by 5 bases; bases with no gene match: 6. This CDR3 spans 15 amino acids. CDR1 and CDR2 from the germline V gene are MDHEN and SYDVKM. Here the CDR3 DNA reads TGTGCCAGCAGTCCATCAACAGGGGGCAACACTGAAGCTTTCTTT. As protein: CASSPSTGGNTEAFF.

This chain joins TRBV29-1 and TRBJ1-1, with 7 bases lining up with TRBD1. The V gene end was trimmed by 3 bases and the J gene end by 1 base; junction bases not matched to a gene: 2. CDR1 and CDR2 (germline): SQVTM, ANQGSEA. The CDR3 contains 13 residues. The CDR3 loop is CSVESGGNTEAFF. The CDR3 DNA reads as TGCAGCGTTGAGTCAGGGGGGAACACTGAAGCTTTCTTT.

V usage is TRBV25-1 and J usage is TRBJ1-3; D is unresolved. V lost 1 base to trimming and J lost 5 bases, with 9 bases between them. This CDR3 spans 14 amino acids. Per the germline V gene, CDR1 is MGHDK and CDR2 is SYGVNS. CDR3 DNA: TGTGCCAGCAGTGAATTTGGCAGTAGAAACACCATATATTTT. Amino acids: CASSEFGSRNTIYF.

This clone came up once. The rearrangement uses TRBV5-4 and TRBJ2-5; 7 positions agree with TRBD1. The V gene end was trimmed by 3 bases and the J gene end by 5 bases; junction bases not matched to a gene: 10. CDR3 length: 15 amino acids. The germline V gene has CDR1 SGHNT and CDR2 YYREEE (reference sequence). CDR3 sequence reads: CASSSQAGGQETQYF. CDR3 coding DNA: TGTGCCAGCAGCTCACAGGCAGGGGGTCAGGAGACCCAGTACTTC.

This chain connects TRBV24-1 to TRBJ2-5; 11 bases are a match to TRBD2. V shed 4 bases and J 3 bases; nucleotides not matched to a gene: 3. The CDR3 has 15 residues. Germline CDR1 is KGHDR and CDR2 is SFDVKD. CDR3 bases: TGTGCCACCAGTGAGACGGGACTAGCGGAAGAGACCCAGTACTTC. Protein sequence: CATSETGLAEETQYF.

This chain connects TRBV4-2 to TRBJ2-7; 8 nucleotides agree with TRBD2. J gave up 4 bases and V 1 base, and 6 bases lay outside the gene matches. The germline V gene has CDR1 LGHNA and CDR2 YNFKEQ. CDR3 size: 15 residues. CDR3 amino acids: CASSQGGGGLYEQYF. In DNA form, the CDR3 reads TGTGCCAGCAGCCAAGGAGGCGGGGGGCTATACGAGCAGTACTTC.

In its sample, this clone was seen once. The CDR3 here is CASSPSGGRFEKLFF. Written as DNA, the CDR3 is TGTGCCAGCAGCCCTAGTGGGGGCAGGTTTGAAAAACTGTTTTTT. The chain joins TRBV9 to TRBJ1-4; D is perhaps TRBD1 (6 bases). The CDR3 loop spans 15 amino acids. Trimming took off 4 bases at V and 7 bases at J, with 17 bases between the two ends. Germline-derived CDR1 and CDR2 are SGDLS and YYNGEE.

This chain connects TRBV28 to TRBJ2-7; unclear D gene. The CDR3 runs to 15 residues. V lost 5 bases and J lost 3, with 17 bases in between. Per the germline V gene, CDR1 is MDHEN and CDR2 is SYDVKM. The CDR3 region has the DNA TGTGCCAGCAGTGCTCCTGGAACAGCATTCTACGAGCAGTACTTC. Its translation is CASSAPGTAFYEQYF.

This chain connects TRBV9 to TRBJ2-1, with 7 bases lining up with TRBD2. Germline values: CDR1 SGDLS, CDR2 YYNGEE. V was pared by 0 bases and J by 9 bases, with 3 bases of the junction left unmatched. The CDR3 has 13 amino acids. The CDR3 sequence is CASSVASGGEQFF. Here the CDR3 DNA reads TGTGCCAGCAGCGTAGCTTCGGGAGGTGAGCAGTTCTTC.

This clone was counted once. This rearrangement joins TRBV5-4 to TRBJ2-3; 8 bases line up with TRBD1. Germline lookup yields CDR1 SGHNT and CDR2 YYREEE (reference sequence). The CDR3 consists of 15 residues. V gave up 4 bases and J gave up 5 bases; unmatched junction bases: 9. The CDR3 bases are TGTGCCAGCAGCCTAGCTGGACAGGGAATAGATACGCAGTATTTT. The encoded protein is CASSLAGQGIDTQYF.

The chain joins TRBV5-1 to TRBJ2-1; TRBD2 matches 12 bases. The CDR3 is 15 amino acids. V lost 4 bases to trimming and J lost 6 bases; unmatched junction nucleotides: 5. Germline V gives CDR1 SGHRS, CDR2 YFSETQ. CDR3: CASSPGLAGSNEQFF. In DNA form, the CDR3 reads TGCGCCAGCAGCCCCGGACTAGCGGGGAGCAATGAGCAGTTCTTC.

Many counts were recorded for this clone. This chain links TRBV10-3 with TRBJ1-4; D call uncertain. CDR3 length equals 14 residues. Germline V gives CDR1 ENHRY, CDR2 SYGVKD. V was trimmed by 7 bases and J by 8 bases, leaving 17 bases between them. The CDR3 nucleotides read TGTGCCATCAAGGGAGGAGGGATTGGGGAAAAACTGTTTTTT. It encodes CAIKGGGIGEKLFF.

J is TRBJ2-3 and V is TRBV5-1; 10 nucleotides align to TRBD2. Germline V lookup: CDR1 SGHRS, CDR2 YFSETQ. The junction had 8 bases not matched to a gene; V was cut back by 4 bases and J by 6 bases. The CDR3 has 15 residues. The CDR3 DNA follows: TGCGCCAGCAGCGCGTCTAGCGGGGGATGGGATACGCAGTATTTT. Its translation: CASSASSGGWDTQYF.

In its sample, this clone was seen once. This rearrangement joins TRBV7-2 to TRBJ1-2; D is unclear. CDR1 is SGHTA, CDR2 FQGNSA, per germline. The V end was cut by 8 bases, the J end by 8 bases, with 21 bases between. The CDR3 runs to 14 residues. The CDR3 DNA follows: TGTGCCAGCTCCGTCCCAGACATCCTCTCGGGCTACACCTTC. Translated: CASSVPDILSGYTF.

This sequence joins TRBV7-8 and TRBJ2-3, with 8 nucleotides matching TRBD2. The CDR3 covers 16 residues. CDR1 is SGHVS, CDR2 FQNEAQ, per germline. Germline trimming cut 1 base from V and 2 bases from J; bases unmatched to any gene: 5. The CDR3 DNA is TGTGCCAGCAGCTTAGAGGCGGGGGGACACACAGATACGCAGTATTTT. Translation: CASSLEAGGHTDTQYF.